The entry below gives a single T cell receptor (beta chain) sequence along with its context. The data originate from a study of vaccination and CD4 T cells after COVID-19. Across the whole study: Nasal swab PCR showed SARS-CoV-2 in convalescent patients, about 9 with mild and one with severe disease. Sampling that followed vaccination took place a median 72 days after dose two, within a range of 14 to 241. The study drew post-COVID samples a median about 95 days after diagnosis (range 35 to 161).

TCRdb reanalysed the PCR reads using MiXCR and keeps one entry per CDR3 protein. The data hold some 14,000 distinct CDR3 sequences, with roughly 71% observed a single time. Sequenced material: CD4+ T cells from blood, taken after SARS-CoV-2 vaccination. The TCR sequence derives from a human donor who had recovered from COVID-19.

The CDR3 is CASSFGVGIDSNQPQHF. The CDR3 bases are TGTGCCAGCAGCTTCGGAGTGGGCATCGACTCGAATCAGCCCCAGCATTTT. The chain links TRBV7-9 to TRBJ1-5; D is unresolved. CDR1 SEHNR and CDR2 FQNEAQ come from the germline V gene (reference sequence). Trimming took off 3 bases at V and 4 bases at J, with 19 bases between the two ends. The CDR3 covers 17 residues. The complete variable domain, with remaining parts taken from reference TRBV7-9 and TRBJ1-5, reads DTGVSQNPRHKITKRGQNVTFRCDPISEHNRLYWYRQTLGQGPEFLTYFQNEAQLEKSRLLSDRFSAERPKGSFSTLEIQRTEQGDSAMYLCASSFGVGIDSNQPQHFGDGTRLSIL.